The sequence of this T cell receptor (beta chain) was determined in a study of T cell responses to AZD1222 COVID-19 vaccine. Study outcomes and limitations: It should be noted that donors were predominantly white British and more often female, and clonal diversity was possibly underestimated. When two AZD1222 doses had been given, Spike-specific TCR breadth and depth rose. At baseline, just five to seven AZD1222 recipients tested seropositive.

On this clone itself: Antigen specificity is unknown.

The table came from immunoSEQ multiplex PCR; TCRdb's copy has only in-frame clones and leaves some out. This table holds 140,000 to 150,000 clones, 91% found once. This clonotype originated in an adult who received the AZD1222 COVID-19 vaccine. The source was peripheral blood, collected 28 days after the second AZD1222 dose.

The CDR3 region is CASSFTGDTGELFF. As DNA, the CDR3 is TGCGCCAGCAGCTTTACAGGGGACACCGGGGAGCTGTTTTTT. The rearrangement joins TRBV5-1 to TRBJ2-2; 7 nucleotides match TRBD1. After removal of 2 bases from V and 3 bases from J, the junction contained 1 base not matched to a gene. The CDR3 has 14 residues. Germline lookup yields CDR1 SGHRS and CDR2 YFSETQ. Using reference TRBV5-1 and TRBJ2-2 for the parts outside the CDR3, the full variable domain is KAGVTQTPRYLIKTRGQQVTLSCSPISGHRSVSWYQQTPGQGLQFLFEYFSETQRNKGNFPGRFSGRQFSNSRSEMNVSTLELGDSALYLCASSFTGDTGELFFGEGSRLTVL.